Listed here are 21 T cell receptor beta chains from one sample, sequenced in a study of cytomegalovirus exposure and HLA in healthy donors. The study ran its PCR with 60 Vbeta and 13 Jbeta primers. Assay used: immunoSEQ multiplex PCR; TCRdb lists only in-frame clones, some missing. The profile shows 130,000 to 150,000 clones, nearly 80% of them singletons. The sample taken for sequencing was PBMCs. The receptors come from a woman aged 25 to 39 in good health and CMV-seronegative.

The CDR3 sequence: CASSYRGGGTDTQYF. Here the CDR3 DNA reads TGTGCCAGCAGTTACCGCGGCGGGGGCACAGATACGCAGTATTTT. The V gene is TRBV6-5, the J gene TRBJ2-3; possibly TRBD2 for D (6 bases). The CDR3 totals 15 residues. Germline loops: CDR1 MNHEY, CDR2 SVGAGI. Trimming took off 2 bases at V and 1 base at J, with 10 bases between the two ends.

This rearrangement joins TRBV6-5 to TRBJ2-7; TRBD1 matches 10 bases. Germline V gives CDR1 MNHEY, CDR2 SVGAGI. CDR3 length equals 14 residues. The ends lost 5 bases at V and 2 bases at J; junction bases unmatched: 3. This CDR3 reads CASSRTGGTYEQYF. The CDR3, as DNA: TGTGCCAGCAGTCGGACAGGGGGGACCTACGAGCAGTACTTC.

This chain connects TRBV10-3 to TRBJ2-1, with 7 bases lining up with TRBD2. Germline trimming cut 5 bases from V and 3 bases from J; bases unmatched to any gene: 7. This CDR3 contains 15 residues. Looked up from germline, CDR1 is ENHRY and CDR2 is SYGVKD. The CDR3 nucleotides read TGTGCCATCAGTCAAGCGGGATTCGGCTACAATGAGCAGTTCTTC. It specifies CAISQAGFGYNEQFF.

In this sample, this clone turned up once. The V gene is TRBV5-1, the J gene TRBJ2-1; TRBD2 aligns across 8 bases. V shed 4 bases, J shed 6 bases, and the junction held 12 bases outside the gene matches. Germline values: CDR1 SGHRS, CDR2 YFSETQ. The CDR3 length is 16 residues. CDR3 sequence reads: CASSPAYGGGSNEQFF. The CDR3 DNA sequence: TGCGCCAGCAGCCCGGCCTACGGCGGGGGGTCCAATGAGCAGTTCTTC. Full variable domain (rest looked up from reference TRBV5-1 and TRBJ2-1): KAGVTQTPRYLIKTRGQQVTLSCSPISGHRSVSWYQQTPGQGLQFLFEYFSETQRNKGNFPGRFSGRQFSNSRSEMNVSTLELGDSALYLCASSPAYGGGSNEQFFGPGTRLTVL.

This chain links TRBV2 with TRBJ2-3, with 13 nucleotides matching TRBD2. The CDR3 consists of 16 residues. Germline V CDR1 and CDR2: SNHLY, FYNNEI. With V trimmed by 8 bases and J by 0 bases, 5 bases remained unmatched. DNA for the CDR3: TGTGCCAGCGGAGGGACTAGCGGGGATAGCACAGATACGCAGTATTTT. Residues: CASGGTSGDSTDTQYF.

The chain is built from TRBV6-1 and TRBJ2-7; TRBD2 matches 9 bases. The CDR3 is 15 amino acids. V was clipped by 1 base and J by 2 bases; unmatched bases: 3. The germline CDR1 and CDR2 sequences are MNHNS and SASEGT. As DNA, the CDR3 is TGTGCCAGCAGTGAAGGACTAGCGGAGACCTACGAGCAGTACTTC. Translating it yields CASSEGLAETYEQYF.

The chain joins TRBV15 to TRBJ2-5; 7 bases agree with TRBD1. The DNA end is more similar to TRBJ2-7, so the J call may be wrong. The germline gives CDR1 LNHNV, CDR2 YYDKDF (reference sequence). This CDR3 contains 17 residues. The CDR3 DNA is TGTGCCACCAGCAGAGAGTTACAGGGGCCCTACTCCTACGAGCAGTACTTC. Translated, it gives CATSRELQGPYSYEQYF.

The chain recombines TRBV5-1 with TRBJ2-5, with 7 bases identical to TRBD1. The V segment lost 6 bases and the J segment 5 bases; nucleotides outside the gene matches: 10. The length of the CDR3 is 14 residues. Looked up from germline, CDR1 is SGHRS and CDR2 is YFSETQ. The CDR3 nucleotides read TGCGCCAGCAAAGAGGGACAGAGCTTCGAGACCCAGTACTTC. The encoded protein is CASKEGQSFETQYF. Full variable domain (missing parts from reference TRBV5-1 and TRBJ2-5): KAGVTQTPRYLIKTRGQQVTLSCSPISGHRSVSWYQQTPGQGLQFLFEYFSETQRNKGNFPGRFSGRQFSNSRSEMNVSTLELGDSALYLCASKEGQSFETQYFGPGTRLLVL.

The chain recombines TRBV27 with TRBJ1-3; TRBD1 aligns across 9 bases. CDR1 is MNHEY and CDR2 is SMNVEV in the germline V gene (reference sequence). Losses at the gene ends were 5 bases for V and 7 bases for J; bases not matched to a gene: 12. The CDR3 is made up of 16 amino acids. The CDR3 here is CASSLTGGESHNTIYF. The CDR3, as DNA: TGTGCCAGCAGTCTTACAGGGGGCGAGTCACACAACACCATATATTTT.

This chain joins TRBV9 and TRBJ2-7; 9 nucleotides align to TRBD1. The trim removed 3 bases at V and 1 base at J, leaving 8 bases unmatched. Germline V CDR1 and CDR2: SGDLS, YYNGEE. The length of the CDR3 is 16 residues. CDR3 protein: CASSAGGGTGSYEQYF. DNA of the CDR3: TGTGCCAGCAGCGCCGGTGGGGGGACAGGGTCCTACGAGCAGTACTTC.

This chain uses TRBV4-3 with TRBJ1-3, with 7 bases aligning to TRBD1. Germline V lookup: CDR1 LGHNA, CDR2 YSLEER. The CDR3 is 15 residues long. J lost 8 bases, V lost 3 bases, and 10 bases had no gene match. This chain's CDR3 is CASSHRDSLGDTIYF. The CDR3 DNA reads TGCGCCAGCAGCCACCGGGACAGCCTTGGGGACACCATATATTTT.

The CDR3 bases are TGTGCCAGCAGCGTAGGAGATAAGGGACTGAGTTTCTTT. Translation: CASSVGDKGLSFF. The rearrangement joins TRBV9 to TRBJ1-1, with TRBD1 as a possible D gene (5 bases). Germline lookup yields CDR1 SGDLS and CDR2 YYNGEE. The CDR3 has 13 residues. V lost 0 bases and J lost 13, with 16 bases in between.

In nucleotides, the CDR3 is TGCGCCAGCAGCTTTCGGCGGGGCCGCACAGATACGCAGTATTTT. The encoded protein is CASSFRRGRTDTQYF. V gene TRBV5-1 combines with J gene TRBJ2-3, with a weak D call TRBD2 (6 bases). Germline V gene data show CDR1 as SGHRS and CDR2 as YFSETQ. CDR3 length: 15 amino acids. Trimming took 2 bases from V and 1 from J, leaving 11 bases between them. The variable domain in full, with the rest retrieved from reference TRBV5-1 and TRBJ2-3, is KAGVTQTPRYLIKTRGQQVTLSCSPISGHRSVSWYQQTPGQGLQFLFEYFSETQRNKGNFPGRFSGRQFSNSRSEMNVSTLELGDSALYLCASSFRRGRTDTQYFGPGTRLTVL.

J is TRBJ1-1 and V is TRBV5-4; TRBD1 agrees at 7 bases. CDR1 SGHNT and CDR2 YYREEE come from the germline V gene (reference sequence). The CDR3 loop spans 13 amino acids. After removal of 4 bases from V and 5 bases from J, the junction contained 5 bases not matched to a gene. The CDR3 spells CASSLDRVTEAFF. The CDR3 DNA is TGTGCCAGCAGCCTTGACAGGGTTACTGAAGCTTTCTTT. Together with reference TRBV5-4 and TRBJ1-1, the CDR3 gives the full variable domain: ETGVTQSPTHLIKTRGQQVTLRCSSQSGHNTVSWYQQALGQGPQFIFQYYREEENGRGNFPPRFSGLQFPNYSSELNVNALELDDSALYLCASSLDRVTEAFFGQGTRLTVV.

V usage is TRBV7-8 and J usage is TRBJ2-7; 7 bases line up with TRBD1. The CDR3 runs 14 residues. The germline V gene has CDR1 SGHVS and CDR2 FQNEAQ. With V trimmed by 5 bases and J by 5 bases, 9 bases remained unmatched. CDR3 nucleotides: TGTGCCAGCAGCCAAAATACAGGGGTCCACGAGCAGTACTTC. It specifies CASSQNTGVHEQYF.

The chain recombines TRBV12-2 with TRBJ2-1; TRBD1, as called in the table, went unchecked against the DNA. TRBV12-2 is classified as a pseudogene. The CDR3 is 22 residues long. The CDR3 sequence is CASRLPSWGQVNFGGSYNEQFF. CDR3 coding DNA: TGTGCAAGTCGCTTACCTAGCTGGGGACAGGTAAACTTCGGCGGCTCCTACAATGAGCAGTTCTTC.

This clone occurred once. CDR3 region: CATGANPGQGFNEQFF. The CDR3 region has the DNA TGTGCCACCGGTGCCAATCCGGGACAGGGGTTCAATGAGCAGTTCTTC. The rearrangement joins TRBV15 to TRBJ2-1, with 10 bases that match TRBD1. There are 16 residues in the CDR3. Per germline, CDR1 LNHNV and CDR2 YYDKDF (reference sequence). Unmatched junction bases numbered 13, after V lost 8 bases and J lost 6 bases.

The chain is built from TRBV27 and TRBJ1-1; D not resolved. This CDR3 contains 11 residues. Per the germline V gene, CDR1 is MNHEY and CDR2 is SMNVEV (reference sequence). V lost 8 bases and J lost 4, with 8 bases in between. CDR3 sequence: CASLRGTEAFF. As DNA, the CDR3 is TGTGCCAGCCTTCGGGGCACTGAAGCTTTCTTT.

V and J are TRBV5-4 and TRBJ2-3; 8 bases match TRBD1. The CDR3 runs 15 residues. After removal of 4 bases from V and 1 base from J, the junction contained 5 bases not matched to a gene. Per the germline V gene, CDR1 is SGHNT and CDR2 is YYREEE (reference sequence). CDR3 nucleotides: TGTGCCAGCAGCCCGCCGGGACAGGGCACAGATACGCAGTATTTT. Translated, it gives CASSPPGQGTDTQYF.

The chain recombines TRBV7-3 with TRBJ1-1; 10 positions agree with TRBD1. CDR3 length: 13 amino acids. Unmatched junction bases numbered 4, after V lost 4 bases and J lost 8 bases. Germline values: CDR1 SGHTA, CDR2 FQGTGA. The CDR3 protein is CASSSRDRGEAFF. The CDR3, as DNA: TGTGCCAGCAGCTCTCGGGACAGGGGCGAAGCTTTCTTT.

J is TRBJ1-2 and V is TRBV7-8; 7 bases are a match to TRBD1. J was trimmed by 4 bases and V by 5 bases; bases with no gene match: 7. CDR1 is SGHVS, CDR2 FQNEAQ, per germline. This CDR3 has 14 amino acids. CDR3 region: CASSGRDSLYGYTF. The CDR3 DNA is TGTGCCAGCAGCGGTAGGGACAGCCTCTATGGCTACACCTTC.